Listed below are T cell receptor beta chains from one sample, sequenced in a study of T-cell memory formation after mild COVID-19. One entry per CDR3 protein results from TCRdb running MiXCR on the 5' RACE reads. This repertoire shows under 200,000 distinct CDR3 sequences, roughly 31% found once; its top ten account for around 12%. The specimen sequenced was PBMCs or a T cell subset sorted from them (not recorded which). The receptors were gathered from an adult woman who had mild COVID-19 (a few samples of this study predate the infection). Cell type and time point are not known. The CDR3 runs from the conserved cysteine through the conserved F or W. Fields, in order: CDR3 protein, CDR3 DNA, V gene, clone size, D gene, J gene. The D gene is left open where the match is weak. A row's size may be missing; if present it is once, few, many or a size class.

CSATPSSGPEQFF TGCAGTGCTACCCCGTCTAGCGGGCCCGAGCAGTTCTTC TRBV20-1 - TRBD2 TRBJ2-1
CASSDVIHEQYF TGCGCCAGCAGCGATGTGATACACGAGCAGTACTTC TRBV4-1 few - TRBJ2-7
CASSEALRRHYEQYF TGTGCCAGCAGTGAAGCGCTGCGACGCCACTACGAGCAGTACTTC TRBV2 - - TRBJ2-7
CASRLATAEYNSPLHF TGCGCCAGCAGATTAGCTACGGCAGAGTATAATTCACCCCTCCACTTT TRBV5-1 few - TRBJ1-6
CASSSPHEQFF TGTGCCAGCAGCTCCCCACATGAGCAGTTCTTC TRBV7-9 - - TRBJ2-1
CASSLFSGETQYF TGTGCCAGCAGCTTATTCAGTGGCGAGACCCAGTACTTC TRBV7-2 few - TRBJ2-5
CASSHSSGNTIYF TGTGCCAGCAGTCACAGCTCTGGAAACACCATATATTTT TRBV12-3/TRBV12-4 few - TRBJ1-3
CASSPLGTGYIFDHNEQFF TGTGCCAGCAGCCCACTCGGGACAGGGTATATTTTCGACCACAATGAGCAGTTCTTC TRBV11-1 few TRBD1 TRBJ2-1
CASSPMDEDVAKLFF TGTGCCAGCAGCCCCATGGACGAGGATGTTGCAAAACTGTTTTTT TRBV7-9 - - TRBJ1-4
CASSLAGGFGEQFF TGTGCCAGCAGTTTAGCGGGGGGGTTTGGGGAGCAGTTCTTC TRBV12-3/TRBV12-4 few TRBD2 TRBJ2-1
CASSDRGYSGANVLTF TGTGCCAGCTCAGATCGGGGTTACTCTGGGGCCAACGTCCTGACTTTC TRBV18 - - TRBJ2-6
CASSLYPVGDGKNIQYF TGCGCCAGCAGCCTGTACCCCGTAGGGGATGGCAAAAACATTCAGTACTTC TRBV5-1 few - TRBJ2-4
CASSPGGKETQYF TGCGCCAGCAGTCCAGGGGGTAAAGAGACCCAGTACTTC TRBV5-1 few TRBD1 TRBJ2-5
CSARPTGRNTGELFF TGCAGTGCTAGACCGACAGGGCGGAACACCGGGGAGCTGTTTTTT TRBV20-1 few TRBD1 TRBJ2-2
CASNVNLVNTEAFF TGTGCCAGCAACGTCAATTTAGTAAACACTGAAGCTTTCTTT TRBV7-9 - - TRBJ1-1
CASSSDDYRPYEQYF TGTGCCAGCAGCTCGGATGACTACAGGCCATACGAGCAGTACTTC TRBV7-9 - - TRBJ2-7
CASSLGGYRTNYEQYF TGTGCCAGCAGCTTAGGGGGCTACAGGACCAACTACGAGCAGTACTTC TRBV11-1 few - TRBJ2-7
CASSQDVGAYEQYF TGTGCCAGCAGCCAAGATGTAGGGGCCTACGAGCAGTACTTC TRBV4-2 few - TRBJ2-7
CASSSRVAGGLKEQFF TGTGCCAGCAGCTCCCGGGTAGCGGGGGGCCTGAAGGAGCAGTTCTTC TRBV3-1 - TRBD2 TRBJ2-1
CSVEGDREGRETQYF TGCAGCGTTGAAGGGGACAGGGAAGGAAGGGAGACCCAGTACTTC TRBV29-1 - TRBD1 TRBJ2-5
CASSQDPSGSTDTQYF TGTGCCAGCAGCCAAGATCCAAGCGGGAGCACAGATACGCAGTATTTT TRBV4-2 few - TRBJ2-3
CASSLAAQGQGNEQFF TGCGCCAGCAGCTTGGCCGCACAGGGACAGGGCAATGAGCAGTTCTTC TRBV5-1 few TRBD1 TRBJ2-1
CASSLGLAPRPYEQYF TGTGCCAGCAGCTTAGGGCTAGCCCCTAGACCCTACGAGCAGTACTTC TRBV7-2 - - TRBJ2-7
CASSPPERESYEQYF TGTGCCAGCAGCCCCCCTGAGCGGGAGTCGTACGAGCAGTACTTC TRBV6-2/TRBV6-3 - TRBD2 TRBJ2-7
CASSFHGGNTGELFF TGTGCTAGCAGCTTCCACGGGGGAAACACCGGGGAGCTGTTTTTT TRBV7-7 few - TRBJ2-2
CASKNDRIPETQYF TGTGCCAGCAAAAATGACAGGATCCCAGAGACCCAGTACTTC TRBV28 - - TRBJ2-5
CAWSETNQGTQYF TGTGCCTGGAGTGAGACTAATCAGGGTACGCAGTATTTT TRBV30 few - TRBJ2-3
CASSPLATTGGQGTDTQYF TGTGCCAGCAGCCCACTAGCAACTACAGGGGGACAGGGCACAGATACGCAGTATTTT TRBV7-6 many TRBD1 TRBJ2-3
CASSRNGANVLTF TGTGCCAGTAGCCGGAACGGGGCCAACGTCCTGACTTTC TRBV19 - - TRBJ2-6
CSARRQGDEAFF TGCAGCGCCCGACGGCAGGGTGATGAAGCTTTCTTT TRBV29-1 - - TRBJ1-1
CASSTSGRTTDTQYF TGTGCCAGCAGCACTAGCGGGAGGACCACAGATACGCAGTATTTT TRBV9 - TRBD2 TRBJ2-3
CAISETGYEQYF TGTGCCATCAGTGAGACAGGGTACGAGCAGTACTTC TRBV10-3 few - TRBJ2-7
CASEMGGGNTIYF TGTGCCAGCGAGATGGGAGGAGGAAACACCATATATTTT TRBV7-9 - - TRBJ1-3
CASKLLGGGTYEQYF TGCGCCAGCAAACTTCTTGGGGGAGGAACCTACGAGCAGTACTTC TRBV5-1 - - TRBJ2-7
CSVGLRGSSYNEQFF TGCAGCGTTGGCCTTCGGGGGAGCTCCTACAATGAGCAGTTCTTC TRBV29-1 - - TRBJ2-1
CASSPTGGRGDTQYF TGTGCCAGCAGCCCCACAGGGGGCCGGGGAGATACGCAGTATTTT TRBV12-3/TRBV12-4 - TRBD1 TRBJ2-3
CASSYLASGVYNEQFF TGTGCCAGCAGTTACTTAGCTAGCGGAGTCTACAATGAGCAGTTCTTC TRBV6-2/TRBV6-3 - TRBD2 TRBJ2-1
CASSVTRTPGETQYF TGTGCCAGCAGCGTGACTAGGACGCCGGGGGAGACCCAGTACTTC TRBV9 - - TRBJ2-5
CASSPTSGGRETQYF TGTGCCAGCAGCCCAACCTCAGGGGGCCGGGAGACCCAGTACTTC TRBV7-2 few TRBD1 TRBJ2-5
CASSDQGRIAGVSYNEQFF TGTGCCAGCAGTGACCAAGGACGAATAGCGGGAGTATCCTACAATGAGCAGTTCTTC TRBV25-1 once TRBD2 TRBJ2-1
CASSFGSTGTLDF TGTGCCAGCAGTTTTGGGAGCACCGGGACGTTGGACTTC TRBV12-3/TRBV12-4 few - TRBJ2-5
CASSFPGYEQFF TGCGCCAGCAGCTTTCCGGGGTATGAGCAGTTCTTC TRBV5-1 - - TRBJ2-1
CASSSYSGPTDTQYF TGTGCCAGCAGCTCCTACTCCGGGCCCACAGATACGCAGTATTTT TRBV7-9 - - TRBJ2-3
CASSRPAQADTQYF TGTGCCAGCAGCCGCCCCGCGCAGGCAGATACGCAGTATTTT TRBV7-9 few - TRBJ2-3
CASSRGSGLEAETQYF TGTGCCAGCAGCCGGGGCTCGGGACTGGAGGCGGAGACCCAGTACTTC TRBV4-2 many - TRBJ2-5
CASRKGLAGAPLYNEQFF TGTGCCAGCAGAAAGGGACTAGCGGGAGCCCCCCTCTACAATGAGCAGTTCTTC TRBV6-6 once TRBD2 TRBJ2-1
CASSLAGLAGEETQYF TGTGCCAGCAGCTTAGCGGGACTAGCGGGAGAAGAGACCCAGTACTTC TRBV7-2 few TRBD2 TRBJ2-5
CASTEVWVNTGELFF TGTGCCAGCACCGAGGTTTGGGTGAACACCGGGGAGCTGTTTTTT TRBV7-2 - - TRBJ2-2
CASSLDRTGELFF TGCGCCAGCAGCTTGGACAGGACCGGGGAGCTGTTTTTT TRBV5-1 few - TRBJ2-2
CASSLDRGRSGYTF TGTGCCAGCAGCTTGGACAGGGGCCGGTCTGGCTACACCTTC TRBV7-2 - TRBD1 TRBJ1-2
CASSLRVSRNEQFF TGTGCCAGCAGCCTTAGGGTTAGTAGGAATGAGCAGTTCTTC TRBV12-3/TRBV12-4 - - TRBJ2-1
CASSQGLAASEGETQYF TGCGCCAGCAGCCAAGGACTAGCGGCATCCGAGGGGGAGACCCAGTACTTC TRBV4-1 few TRBD2 TRBJ2-5
CASSSWLTAGGGDTQYF TGTGCCAGCAGCTCCTGGCTCACAGCGGGAGGCGGAGATACGCAGTATTTT TRBV5-4 - TRBD2 TRBJ2-3
CASSVAGYEAFF TGCGCCAGCAGCGTGGCAGGGTATGAAGCTTTCTTT TRBV5-1 few - TRBJ1-1